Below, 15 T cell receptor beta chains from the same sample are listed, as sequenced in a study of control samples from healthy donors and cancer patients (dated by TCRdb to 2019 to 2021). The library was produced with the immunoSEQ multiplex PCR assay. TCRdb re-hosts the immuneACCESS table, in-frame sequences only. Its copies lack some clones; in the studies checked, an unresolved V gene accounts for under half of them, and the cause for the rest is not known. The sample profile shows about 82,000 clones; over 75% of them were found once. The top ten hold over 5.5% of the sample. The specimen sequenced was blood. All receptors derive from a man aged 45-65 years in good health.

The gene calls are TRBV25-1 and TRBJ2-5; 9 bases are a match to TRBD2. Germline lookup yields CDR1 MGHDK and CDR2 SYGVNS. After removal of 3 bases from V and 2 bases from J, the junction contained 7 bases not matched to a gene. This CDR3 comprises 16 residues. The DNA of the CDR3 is TGTGCCAGCAGTGACCCCGTCGCGGGGGGGCAAGAGACCCAGTACTTC. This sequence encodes CASSDPVAGGQETQYF.

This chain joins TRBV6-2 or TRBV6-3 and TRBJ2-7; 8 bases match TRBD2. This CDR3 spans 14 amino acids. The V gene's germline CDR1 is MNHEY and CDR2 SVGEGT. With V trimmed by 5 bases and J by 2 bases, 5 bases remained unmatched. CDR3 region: CASSPREGPYEQYF. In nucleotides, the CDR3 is TGTGCCAGCAGTCCCCGGGAGGGCCCCTACGAGCAGTACTTC.

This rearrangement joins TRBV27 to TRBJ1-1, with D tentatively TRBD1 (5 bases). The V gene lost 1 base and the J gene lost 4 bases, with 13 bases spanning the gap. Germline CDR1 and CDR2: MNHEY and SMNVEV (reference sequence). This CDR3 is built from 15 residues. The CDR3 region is CASSLLGGLGTEAFF. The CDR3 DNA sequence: TGTGCCAGCAGTTTATTGGGGGGGTTGGGCACTGAAGCTTTCTTT.

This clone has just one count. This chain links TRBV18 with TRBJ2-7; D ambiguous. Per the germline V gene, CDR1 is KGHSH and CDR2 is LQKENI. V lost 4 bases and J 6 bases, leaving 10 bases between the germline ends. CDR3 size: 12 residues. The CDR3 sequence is CASSLAVGEQYF. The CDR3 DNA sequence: TGTGCCAGCTCACTAGCAGTCGGCGAGCAGTACTTC. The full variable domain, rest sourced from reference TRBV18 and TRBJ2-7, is NAGVMQNPRHLVRRRGQEARLRCSPMKGHSHVYWYRQLPEEGLKFMVYLQKENIIDESGMPKERFSAEFPKEGPSILRIQQVVRGDSAAYFCASSLAVGEQYFGPGTRLTVT.

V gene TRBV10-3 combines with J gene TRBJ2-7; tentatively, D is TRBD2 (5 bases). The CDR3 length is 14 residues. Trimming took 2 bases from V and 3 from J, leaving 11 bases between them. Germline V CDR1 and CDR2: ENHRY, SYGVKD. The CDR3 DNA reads TGTGCCATCAGTGAGGGACTTCTGATCTACGAGCAGTACTTC. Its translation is CAISEGLLIYEQYF.

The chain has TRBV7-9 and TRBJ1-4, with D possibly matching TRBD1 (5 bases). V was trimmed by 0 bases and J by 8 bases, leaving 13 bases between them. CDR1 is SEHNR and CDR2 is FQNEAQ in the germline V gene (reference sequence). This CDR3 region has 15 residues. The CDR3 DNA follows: TGTGCCAGCAGCTTAGCAGGGGCCGGGAACGAAAAACTGTTTTTT. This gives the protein CASSLAGAGNEKLFF.

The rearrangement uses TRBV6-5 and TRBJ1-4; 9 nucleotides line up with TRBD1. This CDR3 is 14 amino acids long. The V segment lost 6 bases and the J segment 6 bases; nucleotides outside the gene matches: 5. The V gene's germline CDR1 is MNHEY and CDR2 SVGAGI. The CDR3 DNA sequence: TGTGCCAGCAGCAGGGGACAGGGAGATGAAAAACTGTTTTTT. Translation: CASSRGQGDEKLFF.

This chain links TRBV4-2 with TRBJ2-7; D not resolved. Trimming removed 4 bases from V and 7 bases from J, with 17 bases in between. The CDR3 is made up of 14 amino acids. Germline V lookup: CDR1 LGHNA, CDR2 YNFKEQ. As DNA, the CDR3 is TGTGCCAGCAGCCCCGTGGCACTAATCATAGAGCAGTACTTC. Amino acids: CASSPVALIIEQYF.

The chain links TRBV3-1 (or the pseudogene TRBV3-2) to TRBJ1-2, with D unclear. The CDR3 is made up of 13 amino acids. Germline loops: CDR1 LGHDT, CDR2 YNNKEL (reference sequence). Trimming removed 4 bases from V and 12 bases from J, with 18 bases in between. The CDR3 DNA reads TGTGCCAGCAGCCGGCCACCTTTGCGGGAGCACACCTTC. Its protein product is CASSRPPLREHTF.

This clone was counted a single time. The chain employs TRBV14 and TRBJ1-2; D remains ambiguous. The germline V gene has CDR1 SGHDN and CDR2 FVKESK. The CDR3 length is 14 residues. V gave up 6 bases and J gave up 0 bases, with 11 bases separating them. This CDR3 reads CASSGLGANYGYTF. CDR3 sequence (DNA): TGTGCCAGCAGTGGACTCGGAGCTAACTATGGCTACACCTTC.

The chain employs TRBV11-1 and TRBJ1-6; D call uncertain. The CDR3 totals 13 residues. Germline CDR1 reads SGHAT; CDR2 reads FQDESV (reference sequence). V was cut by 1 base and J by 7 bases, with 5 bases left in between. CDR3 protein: CASSLDRNSPLHF. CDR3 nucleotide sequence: TGTGCCAGCAGCTTAGACAGAAATTCACCCCTCCACTTT.

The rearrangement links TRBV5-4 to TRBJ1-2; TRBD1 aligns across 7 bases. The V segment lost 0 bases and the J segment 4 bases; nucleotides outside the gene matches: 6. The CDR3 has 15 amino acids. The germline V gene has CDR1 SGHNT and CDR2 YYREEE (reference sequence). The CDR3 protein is CASSLAGQTFYGYTF. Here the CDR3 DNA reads TGTGCCAGCAGCTTGGCGGGACAGACCTTCTATGGCTACACCTTC.

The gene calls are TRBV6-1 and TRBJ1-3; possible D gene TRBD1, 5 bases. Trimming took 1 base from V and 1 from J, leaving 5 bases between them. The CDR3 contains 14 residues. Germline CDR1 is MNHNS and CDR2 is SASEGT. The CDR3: CASSEGGSGNTIYF. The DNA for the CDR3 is TGTGCCAGCAGTGAAGGGGGGTCTGGAAACACCATATATTTT.

CDR3 sequence (DNA): TGTGCCAGCAGCCCCGCAAGGGAGACCCAGTACTTC. Its protein product is CASSPARETQYF. V usage is TRBV6-6 and J usage is TRBJ2-5; D unclear. The germline V gene has CDR1 MNHNY and CDR2 SVGAGI (reference sequence). CDR3 length: 12 amino acids. Trimming stripped 6 bases from V and 5 bases from J, with 10 bases between.

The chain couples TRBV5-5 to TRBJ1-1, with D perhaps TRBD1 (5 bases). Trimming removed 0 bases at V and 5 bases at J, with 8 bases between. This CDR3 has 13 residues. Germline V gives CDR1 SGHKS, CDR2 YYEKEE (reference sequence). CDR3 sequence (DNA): TGTGCCAGCAGCTTGGACAGGTTTACTGAAGCTTTCTTT. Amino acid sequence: CASSLDRFTEAFF.